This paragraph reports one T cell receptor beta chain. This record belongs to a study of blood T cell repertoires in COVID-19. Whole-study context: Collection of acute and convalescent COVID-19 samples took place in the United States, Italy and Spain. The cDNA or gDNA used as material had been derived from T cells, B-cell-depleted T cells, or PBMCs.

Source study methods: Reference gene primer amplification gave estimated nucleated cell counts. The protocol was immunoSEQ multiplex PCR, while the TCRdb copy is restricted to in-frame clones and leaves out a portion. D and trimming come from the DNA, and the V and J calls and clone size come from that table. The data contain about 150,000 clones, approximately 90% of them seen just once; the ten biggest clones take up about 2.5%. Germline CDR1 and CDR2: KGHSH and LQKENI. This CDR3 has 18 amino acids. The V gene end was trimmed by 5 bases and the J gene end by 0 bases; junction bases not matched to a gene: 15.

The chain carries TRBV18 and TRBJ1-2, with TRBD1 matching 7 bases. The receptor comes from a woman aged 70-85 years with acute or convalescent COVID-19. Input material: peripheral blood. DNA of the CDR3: TGTGCCAGCTCAAGCTTAGGACAGGCCGAGACCTCTAACTATGGCTACACCTTC. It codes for CASSSLGQAETSNYGYTF.